Shown below are 21 T cell receptor beta chains from a single sample sequenced in a study of identical twins. From the 5' RACE reads, TCRdb called clonotypes with MiXCR, one entry per CDR3 protein. This table holds roughly 700,000 distinct CDR3 sequences, less than 10% found once. These data were also filed under a second study, of yellow fever vaccine responses in identical twins.

Material for sequencing was PBMCs. These receptors originate from a woman aged 18-29 years in good health.

The table lists this clonotype with a few counts. The V call is TRBV4-1, the J call TRBJ2-5, with 7 bases matching TRBD1. Germline assignment: CDR1 MGHRA and CDR2 YSYEKL. Losses at the gene ends were 1 base for V and 4 bases for J; bases not matched to a gene: 6. This CDR3 is 15 amino acids long. CDR3 amino acids: CASSQGSGQPETQYF. CDR3 nucleotide sequence: TGCGCCAGCAGCCAAGGCTCGGGACAGCCAGAGACCCAGTACTTC.

CDR3: CASSPMVANTGELFF. As DNA, the CDR3 is TGCGCCAGCAGCCCCATGGTGGCGAACACCGGGGAGCTGTTTTTT. This chain connects TRBV5-1 to TRBJ2-2; D is undetermined. The CDR3 has 15 amino acids. Per germline, CDR1 SGHRS and CDR2 YFSETQ. Trimming removed 4 bases from V and 0 bases from J, with 10 bases in between.

In its sample, this clonotype was seen many times. The CDR3 nucleotides are TGTGCCAGCAGCTTAGGTATAGGGTGGAGCACTGAAGCTTTCTTT. It yields the protein CASSLGIGWSTEAFF. This chain joins TRBV7-2 and TRBJ1-1; D is undetermined. CDR1 is SGHTA, CDR2 FQGNSA, per germline. Trimming took off 1 base at V and 4 bases at J, with 13 bases between the two ends. This CDR3 comprises 15 residues. Drawing the rest from reference TRBV7-2 and TRBJ1-1, the complete variable domain is GAGVSQSPSNKVTEKGKDVELRCDPISGHTALYWYRQSLGQGLEFLIYFQGNSAPDKSGLPSDRFSAERTGGSVSTLTIQRTQQEDSAVYLCASSLGIGWSTEAFFGQGTRLTVV.

This clonotype was detected only a few times. The chain is built from TRBV7-8 and TRBJ2-7; 9 bases map to TRBD1. CDR1 is SGHVS, CDR2 FQNEAQ, per germline. This CDR3 has 15 amino acids. The V gene end was trimmed by 5 bases and the J gene end by 9 bases; junction bases not matched to a gene: 14. The CDR3 coding sequence is TGTGCCAGCAGCCCCTCATTTACGGGACAGGGCGGGCAGTACTTC. Translation: CASSPSFTGQGGQYF.

This clonotype was seen ten or more times. The CDR3 DNA sequence: TGTGCCAGCAGGTCTTTCGGTACGAACACTGAAGCTTTCTTT. Translation gives CASRSFGTNTEAFF. V and J are TRBV6-1 and TRBJ1-1; no clear D gene. Germline V gives CDR1 MNHNS, CDR2 SASEGT. CDR3 length: 14 amino acids. V was shortened by 6 bases and J by 1 base, with 12 bases between the two germline ends.

This clonotype was detected a few times. The V and J genes are TRBV7-9 and TRBJ1-1; 9 bases agree with TRBD1. The CDR3 consists of 15 residues. V shed 4 bases, J shed 2 bases, and the junction held 5 bases outside the gene matches. Germline CDR1 SEHNR, CDR2 FQNEAQ (reference sequence). This chain's CDR3 is CASSSRDRVNTEAFF. The CDR3 region has the DNA TGTGCCAGCAGCTCCCGGGACAGGGTAAACACTGAAGCTTTCTTT.

The chain uses TRBV5-1 and TRBJ2-6, with D hard to call. The CDR3 runs to 16 residues. The V and J ends lost 0 bases and 0 bases respectively, with 7 bases between them. CDR1 and CDR2 from the germline V gene are SGHRS and YFSETQ. The CDR3 loop reads CASSLGRNSGANVLTF. The CDR3 bases are TGCGCCAGCAGCTTGGGACGGAACTCTGGGGCCAACGTCCTGACTTTC.

This clonotype was detected ten times or more. The gene calls are TRBV20-1 and TRBJ2-1; 7 bases line up with TRBD2. The germline CDR1 and CDR2 sequences are DFQATT and SNEGSKA (reference sequence). The CDR3 is 12 residues long. CDR3 nucleotide sequence: TGCCCTCTAGCGGAGCATTACAATGAGCAGTTCTTC. It codes for CPLAEHYNEQFF.

V usage is TRBV12-5 and J usage is TRBJ1-2; D remains ambiguous. V shed 5 bases and J shed 5 bases, with 15 bases lying between them. The germline V gene encodes CDR1 LGHNT and CDR2 FRNRAP. The CDR3 length is 14 residues. Here the CDR3 reads CASGESTEPYGYTF. The CDR3 DNA reads TGTGCTAGTGGTGAAAGCACGGAGCCGTATGGCTACACCTTC.

V and J are TRBV12-3 or TRBV12-4 and TRBJ2-3; TRBD1 aligns across 10 bases. J lost 2 bases, V lost 4 bases, and 12 bases had no gene match. CDR3 length: 18 amino acids. CDR3 DNA sequence: TGTGCCAGCAGTTCCCCGGGTGGACAGGGGGTATTCACAGATACGCAGTATTTT. It codes for CASSSPGGQGVFTDTQYF.

This clonotype was seen at least ten times. The rearrangement links TRBV7-9 to TRBJ2-1; tentatively, D is TRBD2 (5 bases). CDR3 size: 16 residues. Trimming removed 8 bases from V and 2 bases from J, with 19 bases in between. Germline-derived CDR1 and CDR2 are SEHNR and FQNEAQ (reference sequence). CDR3 sequence reads: CASPSSEGYPYNEQFF. The CDR3 region has the DNA TGTGCCAGCCCCTCCAGCGAGGGCTACCCCTACAATGAGCAGTTCTTC.

This clonotype was counted between two and nine times. The chain has TRBV6-2 or TRBV6-3 and TRBJ2-3, with 7 bases aligning to TRBD2. V was clipped by 2 bases and J by 5 bases; unmatched bases: 10. This CDR3 comprises 16 residues. Germline V lookup: CDR1 MNHEY, CDR2 SVGEGT. The CDR3 loop is CASSYAPYGRRDTQYF. The CDR3, as DNA: TGTGCCAGCAGTTACGCCCCTTACGGGAGGAGAGATACGCAGTATTTT.

This clonotype was picked up a small number of times. The rearrangement joins TRBV6-1 to TRBJ1-2, with 9 bases lining up with TRBD1. CDR3 length: 14 residues. Germline lookup yields CDR1 MNHNS and CDR2 SASEGT. V shed 7 bases and J 7 bases; nucleotides not matched to a gene: 10. CDR3 loop: CASTLGQGIAGYTF. The CDR3 nucleotides read TGTGCCAGCACCTTGGGACAGGGAATTGCTGGCTACACCTTC.

This clonotype was picked up many times. The chain links TRBV5-1 to TRBJ2-2; the match to TRBD1 covers 8 bases. In germline, CDR1 is SGHRS, CDR2 YFSETQ. This CDR3 contains 15 residues. After removal of 0 bases from V and 4 bases from J, the junction contained 2 bases not matched to a gene. CDR3 DNA: TGCGCCAGCAGCTTGGCCGGGACAGGCACCGGGGAGCTGTTTTTT. It codes for CASSLAGTGTGELFF.

The chain couples TRBV4-3 to TRBJ2-2; tentatively, D is TRBD2 (6 bases). With 0 bases removed from V and 7 bases from J, the gap between germline ends came to 9 bases. Germline values: CDR1 LGHNA, CDR2 YSLEER. The CDR3 covers 14 residues. The CDR3 spells CASSQDWRGGELFF. As DNA, the CDR3 is TGCGCCAGCAGCCAAGATTGGAGGGGCGGGGAGCTGTTTTTT.

The V call is TRBV5-1, the J call TRBJ2-5; 11 bases fit TRBD2. Trimming removed 2 bases from V and 3 bases from J; junction bases left unmatched: 3. Germline CDR1 and CDR2: SGHRS and YFSETQ. This CDR3 region has 15 residues. DNA of the CDR3: TGCGCCAGCAGCTTACTTAGCGGGGGGGAAGAGACCCAGTACTTC. Protein product: CASSLLSGGEETQYF. Filled out from reference TRBV5-1 and TRBJ2-5, the complete variable domain reads KAGVTQTPRYLIKTRGQQVTLSCSPISGHRSVSWYQQTPGQGLQFLFEYFSETQRNKGNFPGRFSGRQFSNSRSEMNVSTLELGDSALYLCASSLLSGGEETQYFGPGTRLLVL.

The chain recombines TRBV9 with TRBJ2-3; a possible D gene is TRBD2 (5 bases). Trimming cost V 0 bases and J 4 bases, with 15 bases left between them. The CDR3 runs to 16 residues. In germline, CDR1 is SGDLS, CDR2 YYNGEE. CDR3 residues: CASSVGVNRGADTQYF. CDR3 bases: TGTGCCAGCAGCGTAGGGGTCAATCGGGGAGCAGATACGCAGTATTTT.

The chain has TRBV7-8 and TRBJ2-2; TRBD2 matches at 9 bases. The ends lost 4 bases at V and 4 bases at J; junction bases unmatched: 10. The CDR3 has 17 residues. Germline loops: CDR1 SGHVS, CDR2 FQNEAQ. The CDR3 is CASSSNWREGGTGELFF. CDR3 bases: TGTGCCAGCAGCTCAAATTGGCGGGAGGGGGGCACCGGGGAGCTGTTTTTT. The variable domain in full, completed from reference TRBV7-8 and TRBJ2-2, reads GAGVSQSPRYKVAKRGQDVALRCDPISGHVSLFWYQQALGQGPEFLTYFQNEAQLDKSGLPSDRFFAERPEGSVSTLKIQRTQQEDSAVYLCASSSNWREGGTGELFFGEGSRLTVL.

At least ten counts were recorded for this clonotype. This sequence joins TRBV28 and TRBJ1-5, with 9 bases fitting TRBD1. The germline V gene has CDR1 MDHEN and CDR2 SYDVKM. With V trimmed by 5 bases and J by 6 bases, 8 bases remained unmatched. The CDR3 has 15 amino acids. The CDR3 coding sequence is TGTGCCAGCAGTCTATTCCGGGACAGGGCTCAGCCCCAGCATTTT. Residues: CASSLFRDRAQPQHF.

The chain couples TRBV10-3 to TRBJ2-5; 11 bases map to TRBD2. Trimming at V came to 5 bases and at J to 1 base, leaving 6 bases not matched to a gene. There are 16 residues in the CDR3. Looked up from germline, CDR1 is ENHRY and CDR2 is SYGVKD. CDR3 coding DNA: TGTGCCATCAGTCTAGCGGGGGGCGCAGTCCAAGAGACCCAGTACTTC. It codes for CAISLAGGAVQETQYF.

The sample holds a few counts of this clonotype. The rearrangement uses TRBV29-1 and TRBJ2-7, with D possibly being TRBD2 (6 bases). CDR1 and CDR2 (germline): SQVTM, ANQGSEA. The V end lost 7 bases, the J end lost 6 bases, and 19 bases lay between the germline ends. The CDR3 loop spans 13 amino acids. Here the CDR3 reads CSAVRGMRSEQYF. As DNA, the CDR3 is TGCAGCGCCGTGCGCGGGATGAGGAGCGAGCAGTACTTC.